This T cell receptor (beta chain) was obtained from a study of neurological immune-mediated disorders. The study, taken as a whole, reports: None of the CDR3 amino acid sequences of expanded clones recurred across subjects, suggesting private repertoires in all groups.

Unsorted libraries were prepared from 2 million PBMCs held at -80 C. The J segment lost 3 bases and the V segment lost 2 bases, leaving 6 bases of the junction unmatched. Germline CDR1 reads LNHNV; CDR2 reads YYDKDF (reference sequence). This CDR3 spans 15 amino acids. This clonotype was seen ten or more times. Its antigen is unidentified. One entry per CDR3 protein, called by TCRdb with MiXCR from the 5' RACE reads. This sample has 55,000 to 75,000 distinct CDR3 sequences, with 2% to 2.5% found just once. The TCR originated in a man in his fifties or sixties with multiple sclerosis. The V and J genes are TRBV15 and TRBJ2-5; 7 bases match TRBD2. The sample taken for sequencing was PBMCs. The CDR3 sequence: CATSRWGEGKETQYF. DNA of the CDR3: TGTGCCACCAGCAGATGGGGGGAGGGGAAAGAGACCCAGTACTTC.